The 23 T cell receptor beta chains listed next were all sequenced from one sample in a study of T cell changes during pregnancy in multiple sclerosis. Here immunoSEQ multiplex PCR was the method, and the copy in TCRdb shows in-frame clones only, minus some. The sample lists 90,000 to 120,000 clones; approximately 90% were seen once. Material: peripheral blood, obtained after pregnancy. The receptors here all came from a female donor with multiple sclerosis, enrolled in a pregnancy study.

The J gene is TRBJ2-3, the V gene TRBV5-1, with 10 bases aligning to TRBD2. The germline V gene encodes CDR1 SGHRS and CDR2 YFSETQ. The CDR3 runs 14 residues. V was pared by 5 bases and J by 4 bases, with 4 bases of the junction left unmatched. In DNA form, the CDR3 reads TGCGCCAGCAGAAGCGGGGGGGCCCCAGATACGCAGTATTTT. Translation gives CASRSGGAPDTQYF.

This sequence joins TRBV19 and TRBJ1-2, with 8 bases aligning to TRBD1. Germline CDR1 reads LNHDA; CDR2 reads SQIVND (reference sequence). CDR3 length: 15 residues. Germline trimming cut 9 bases from V and 1 base from J; bases unmatched to any gene: 10. The CDR3 DNA follows: TGTGCCAGCACCCCCGGACAGGGCAATAACTATGGCTACACCTTC. Translating gives CASTPGQGNNYGYTF.

V usage is TRBV5-6 and J usage is TRBJ1-1, with D unresolved. Per germline, CDR1 SGHDT and CDR2 YYEEEE. V was cut by 4 bases and J by 1 base, with 5 bases left in between. The length of the CDR3 is 12 residues. The CDR3 region has the DNA TGTGCCAGCAGCCCACAGAACACTGAAGCTTTCTTT. This codes for CASSPQNTEAFF.

V is TRBV5-1 and J is TRBJ2-7, with 7 bases aligning to TRBD1. V dropped 4 bases and J dropped 4; count of bases not matched to a gene: 8. Germline V gene lookup returns CDR1 SGHRS and CDR2 YFSETQ. This CDR3 spans 14 amino acids. This CDR3 is CASSAGQAFYEQYF. The DNA of the CDR3 is TGCGCCAGCAGCGCCGGACAGGCCTTTTACGAGCAGTACTTC.

The chain employs TRBV7-8 and TRBJ2-7; no clear D. V dropped 2 bases and J dropped 3 bases, with 8 bases sitting between them. Germline CDR1 is SGHVS and CDR2 is FQNEAQ. There are 13 residues in the CDR3. CDR3 coding DNA: TGTGCCAGCAGCTTAAGCCCGTTCTACGAGCAGTACTTC. Translating gives CASSLSPFYEQYF.

This chain uses TRBV15 with TRBJ1-5; D uncertain. The ends were cut back, 8 bases at V and 9 bases at J, with 11 bases in the middle. Germline CDR1 reads LNHNV; CDR2 reads YYDKDF (reference sequence). The CDR3 extends over 11 amino acids. The DNA for the CDR3 is TGTGCCACCCCCGGGTGGCGGCCCCAGCATTTT. It translates to CATPGWRPQHF.

This clone has just one count. The chain recombines TRBV4-1 with TRBJ2-7; 7 bases align to TRBD1. CDR3 length: 13 amino acids. The ends lost 4 bases at V and 1 base at J; junction bases unmatched: 1. Germline lookup yields CDR1 MGHRA and CDR2 YSYEKL. The CDR3 is CASSPTGSYEQYF. The CDR3 DNA reads as TGCGCCAGCAGCCCGACAGGGTCCTACGAGCAGTACTTC.

V gene TRBV5-1 combines with J gene TRBJ1-6, with D possibly being TRBD1 (5 bases). V was cut by 0 bases and J by 4 bases, with 8 bases left in between. The CDR3 consists of 15 residues. In germline, CDR1 is SGHRS, CDR2 YFSETQ. CDR3 in amino acids: CASSLAGGYNSPLHF. CDR3 DNA sequence: TGCGCCAGCAGCTTGGCCGGGGGATATAATTCACCCCTCCACTTT.

The chain couples TRBV2 to TRBJ2-1; 7 nucleotides match TRBD2. The CDR3 has 14 residues. Germline loops: CDR1 SNHLY, CDR2 FYNNEI. V gave up 10 bases and J gave up 0 bases; unmatched junction bases: 6. CDR3 region: CATRGSISYNEQFF. For the CDR3, the DNA is TGTGCCACGCGGGGGTCCATCTCCTACAATGAGCAGTTCTTC.

CDR3 sequence reads: CASSYLGHRNSPLHF. The CDR3 DNA reads TGTGCCAGCAGTTACTTAGGACATAGAAATTCACCCCTCCACTTT. V usage is TRBV6-6 and J usage is TRBJ1-6; TRBD1 might be the D (5 bases). Between the trimmed V and J ends, which lost 1 base and 7 bases, there was a span of 11 bases. The CDR3 covers 15 residues. The germline CDR1 and CDR2 sequences are MNHNY and SVGAGI (reference sequence).

The genes are TRBV7-8 and TRBJ1-1; TRBD1 matches 8 bases. The V gene end was trimmed by 5 bases and the J gene end by 3 bases; junction bases not matched to a gene: 11. Germline V gene lookup returns CDR1 SGHVS and CDR2 FQNEAQ. This CDR3 has 16 amino acids. CDR3 coding DNA: TGTGCCAGCAGCCTCCGTGGCAGGGGGCTCGACACTGAAGCTTTCTTT. It is translated as CASSLRGRGLDTEAFF.

This chain links TRBV5-5 with TRBJ2-3; 8 bases are a match to TRBD2. J was trimmed by 3 bases and V by 0 bases; bases with no gene match: 6. The CDR3 covers 16 residues. Germline loops: CDR1 SGHKS, CDR2 YYEKEE (reference sequence). The CDR3 spells CASSLVAGGRTDTQYF. The CDR3 DNA sequence: TGTGCCAGCAGCTTGGTTGCGGGGGGAAGAACAGATACGCAGTATTTT.

In this sample, this clone turned up a few times. The CDR3 protein is CASSLVRGYGYTF. DNA of the CDR3: TGTGCCAGCAGCTTAGTGCGGGGCTATGGCTACACCTTC. The chain has TRBV11-2 and TRBJ1-2; D gene uncertain. V dropped 1 base and J dropped 4 bases, with 7 bases sitting between them. Germline V gene data show CDR1 as SGHAT and CDR2 as FQNNGV. CDR3 length: 13 amino acids.

The rearrangement uses TRBV18 and TRBJ1-6, with TRBD1 as a possible D gene (6 bases). In germline, CDR1 is KGHSH, CDR2 LQKENI. The V end was cut by 2 bases, the J end by 7 bases, with 9 bases between. This CDR3 is built from 14 residues. The CDR3 bases are TGTGCCAGCTCACCAGGGGGCAACAATTCACCCCTCCACTTT. This translates into CASSPGGNNSPLHF.

The chain employs TRBV5-1 and TRBJ2-2; TRBD1 aligns across 7 bases. This CDR3 is 14 amino acids long. Trimming took 7 bases from V and 2 from J; bases not matched to a gene: 5. The germline V gene has CDR1 SGHRS and CDR2 YFSETQ. CDR3 sequence (DNA): TGCGCCAGCTCACAGGGGATCAACACCGGGGAGCTGTTTTTT. Translated: CASSQGINTGELFF.

The CDR3 is CASSLPSGGSEQYF. The CDR3 DNA is TGTGCCAGCAGCCTGCCGTCGGGGGGGAGCGAGCAGTACTTC. The chain joins TRBV7-2 to TRBJ2-7; 8 bases match TRBD2. Trimming at V came to 5 bases and at J to 6 bases, leaving 9 bases not matched to a gene. Germline loops: CDR1 SGHTA, CDR2 FQGNSA. This CDR3 is 14 amino acids long.

This clone has just a few counts. The chain carries TRBV19 and TRBJ1-5; possible D gene TRBD1, 6 bases. This CDR3 contains 15 residues. The ends were cut back, 2 bases at V and 5 bases at J, with 13 bases in the middle. Germline assignment: CDR1 LNHDA and CDR2 SQIVND (reference sequence). CDR3 in DNA: TGTGCCAGTAGTATATGGGCAGGGGCCGATCAGCCCCAGCATTTT. Translated, it gives CASSIWAGADQPQHF.

A few counts support this clone. This chain links TRBV11-2 with TRBJ1-1, with D possibly matching TRBD1 (6 bases). Trimming took 2 bases from V and 7 from J, leaving 14 bases between them. The germline V gene encodes CDR1 SGHAT and CDR2 FQNNGV. This CDR3 comprises 14 residues. As DNA, the CDR3 is TGTGCCAGCAGCTTAACAGGGCGAGGCGGTGAAGCTTTCTTT. It specifies CASSLTGRGGEAFF.

The gene calls are TRBV19 and TRBJ1-1; the match to TRBD1 covers 7 bases. The germline V gene has CDR1 LNHDA and CDR2 SQIVND (reference sequence). CDR3 size: 19 residues. The V and J ends lost 4 bases and 0 bases, in that order; junction bases with no gene match: 17. The CDR3 bases are TGTGCCAGTAGTAAGTACAGGGGTGGGAAAAATGATATGAACACTGAAGCTTTCTTT. This translates into CASSKYRGGKNDMNTEAFF.

This clone was seen only a few times. This rearrangement joins TRBV19 to TRBJ2-7; no firm D call. Germline values: CDR1 LNHDA, CDR2 SQIVND (reference sequence). CDR3 length: 11 amino acids. Trimming cost V 5 bases and J 5 bases, with 7 bases left between them. DNA for the CDR3: TGTGCCAGTAGTCTTGCAGACGAGCAGTACTTC. This translates into CASSLADEQYF.

The chain employs TRBV19 and TRBJ1-4, with 8 bases that match TRBD1. V lost 5 bases and J lost 10; bases outside the gene matches: 6. This CDR3 has 13 residues. Germline loops: CDR1 LNHDA, CDR2 SQIVND (reference sequence). In DNA, the CDR3 is TGTGCCAGTAGTTCCCAGGGGGCACGAAAACTGTTTTTT. Translating gives CASSSQGARKLFF.

This rearrangement joins TRBV21-1 to TRBJ2-1; the table names TRBD1, a call not compared with the DNA. TRBV21-1 is classified as a pseudogene. The CDR3 consists of 15 residues. The CDR3 region is CASRKGFSSYNEQFF. CDR3 coding DNA: TGTGCCAGCAGGAAGGGGTTCAGCTCCTACAATGAGCAGTTCTTC.

The V call is TRBV6-5, the J call TRBJ2-5; D gene ambiguous. Trimming took 10 bases from V and 2 from J, leaving 14 bases between them. This CDR3 is 13 amino acids long. Germline CDR1 MNHEY, CDR2 SVGAGI. CDR3 sequence reads: CATTRSRQETQYF. CDR3 bases: TGTGCCACGACCAGAAGCAGGCAAGAGACCCAGTACTTC.